This is a list of T cell receptor beta chains from one sample in a study of T cells after yellow fever vaccination. TCRdb ran MiXCR on the 5' RACE reads and lists one entry per CDR3 protein. Of about 400,000 distinct CDR3 sequences listed, approximately 10% are singletons. The specimen comprised PBMCs, sampled on the day of the first yellow fever vaccination. The receptor source for this set is a man younger than 30 who received the YFV17D yellow fever vaccine. The CDR3 runs from the conserved cysteine through the conserved F or W. The D gene is left open where the match is weak. Clone size is not always given. Where it is, it says once, few, many or a class for expanded clones.

CDR3aa: CASSLERGRLNTEAFF; CDR3nt: TGTGCCAGCAGCTTGGAGCGGGGACGGCTGAACACTGAAGCTTTCTTT; v_gene: TRBV5-6; d_gene: .; j_gene: TRBJ1-1; abundance: .
CDR3aa: CASSVTDTQYF; CDR3nt: TGTGCCAGCAGCGTCACAGATACGCAGTATTTT; v_gene: TRBV7-9; d_gene: .; j_gene: TRBJ2-3; abundance: few
CDR3aa: CASSPGQGLEQYF; CDR3nt: TGTGCCAGCAGCCCGGGACAGGGATTGGAGCAGTACTTC; v_gene: TRBV12-3/TRBV12-4; d_gene: TRBD1; j_gene: TRBJ2-7; abundance: .
CDR3aa: CASSGIRDRRRETQYF; CDR3nt: TGCGCCAGCAGCGGTATAAGGGACAGGCGGCGGGAGACCCAGTACTTC; v_gene: TRBV5-1; d_gene: TRBD1; j_gene: TRBJ2-5; abundance: few
CDR3aa: CAISEPREEKLFF; CDR3nt: TGTGCCATCAGTGAGCCGCGTGAGGAAAAACTGTTTTTT; v_gene: TRBV10-3; d_gene: .; j_gene: TRBJ1-4; abundance: few
CDR3aa: CASSSLAGGLYNEQFF; CDR3nt: TGTGCCAGCAGCTCATTAGCGGGGGGGCTTTACAATGAGCAGTTCTTC; v_gene: TRBV5-5; d_gene: TRBD2; j_gene: TRBJ2-1; abundance: .
CDR3aa: CASSARGNYNEQFF; CDR3nt: TGTGCCAGCAGCGCGCGGGGGAACTACAATGAGCAGTTCTTC; v_gene: TRBV11-2; d_gene: TRBD2; j_gene: TRBJ2-1; abundance: .
CDR3aa: CASSQVVGLVGEQYF; CDR3nt: TGCGCCAGCAGCCAGGTGGTGGGATTGGTGGGAGAGCAGTACTTC; v_gene: TRBV4-1; d_gene: .; j_gene: TRBJ2-7; abundance: .
CDR3aa: CASSLWASPGANVLTF; CDR3nt: TGTGCCAGCAGTTTATGGGCTTCCCCTGGGGCCAACGTCCTGACTTTC; v_gene: TRBV27; d_gene: .; j_gene: TRBJ2-6; abundance: .
CDR3aa: CASSSQGSSAGNTIYF; CDR3nt: TGCGCCAGCAGCTCACAAGGGTCCTCAGCTGGAAACACCATATATTTT; v_gene: TRBV5-1; d_gene: .; j_gene: TRBJ1-3; abundance: .
CDR3aa: CASSLVGAGGYTF; CDR3nt: TGTGCCAGCAGCTTAGTGGGGGCAGGTGGCTACACCTTC; v_gene: TRBV7-2; d_gene: .; j_gene: TRBJ1-2; abundance: .
CDR3aa: CSAYRASGANVLTF; CDR3nt: TGCAGTGCTTACAGGGCCTCTGGGGCCAACGTCCTGACTTTC; v_gene: TRBV20-1; d_gene: .; j_gene: TRBJ2-6; abundance: few
CDR3aa: CASSLSWDGPGYF; CDR3nt: TGTGCCAGCAGTTTATCTTGGGACGGACCTGGGTATTTT; v_gene: TRBV12-3/TRBV12-4; d_gene: .; j_gene: TRBJ2-3; abundance: few
CDR3aa: CSVQGSSGVPGELFF; CDR3nt: TGCAGCGTTCAGGGGTCTAGCGGGGTTCCCGGGGAGCTGTTTTTT; v_gene: TRBV29-1; d_gene: TRBD2; j_gene: TRBJ2-2; abundance: .
CDR3aa: CASSGTGALNTEAFF; CDR3nt: TGTGCCAGCAGCGGGACAGGGGCCTTGAACACTGAAGCTTTCTTT; v_gene: TRBV5-6; d_gene: TRBD1; j_gene: TRBJ1-1; abundance: many
CDR3aa: CASRAGGNTIYF; CDR3nt: TGTGCCAGCAGGGCGGGGGGAAACACCATATATTTT; v_gene: TRBV2; d_gene: .; j_gene: TRBJ1-3; abundance: few
CDR3aa: CADRSQGAYEKLFF; CDR3nt: TGTGCCGACCGATCACAGGGGGCCTATGAAAAACTGTTTTTT; v_gene: TRBV6-1; d_gene: TRBD1; j_gene: TRBJ1-4; abundance: many
CDR3aa: CASSVDYTGELFF; CDR3nt: TGTGCCAGCAGCGTTGATTACACCGGGGAGCTGTTTTTT; v_gene: TRBV2; d_gene: .; j_gene: TRBJ2-2; abundance: many
CDR3aa: CSAPGLADTQYF; CDR3nt: TGCAGTGCTCCGGGACTAGCGGATACGCAGTATTTT; v_gene: TRBV20-1; d_gene: TRBD2; j_gene: TRBJ2-3; abundance: few
CDR3aa: CAISPTGVYQPQHF; CDR3nt: TGTGCCATCAGCCCGACAGGGGTTTATCAGCCCCAGCATTTT; v_gene: TRBV10-3; d_gene: TRBD1; j_gene: TRBJ1-5; abundance: few
CDR3aa: CSASLQDTQYF; CDR3nt: TGCAGTGCTAGTCTCCAAGATACGCAGTATTTT; v_gene: TRBV20-1; d_gene: .; j_gene: TRBJ2-3; abundance: .
CDR3aa: CASSYSDPEDNQPQHF; CDR3nt: TGTGCCAGCAGTTACTCCGACCCGGAAGACAATCAGCCCCAGCATTTT; v_gene: TRBV6-2/TRBV6-3; d_gene: .; j_gene: TRBJ1-5; abundance: few
CDR3aa: CASSPLVKNGGYQETQYF; CDR3nt: TGTGCCAGCAGTCCCTTGGTAAAAAACGGGGGGTACCAAGAGACCCAGTACTTC; v_gene: TRBV4-2; d_gene: TRBD2; j_gene: TRBJ2-5; abundance: few
CDR3aa: CASSPEGQGAGQPQHF; CDR3nt: TGCGCCAGCAGCCCGGAGGGACAGGGGGCGGGTCAGCCCCAGCATTTT; v_gene: TRBV5-1; d_gene: TRBD1; j_gene: TRBJ1-5; abundance: .
CDR3aa: CASSETSGGSSYEQYF; CDR3nt: TGTGCCAGCAGTGAGACGAGCGGGGGCAGCTCCTACGAGCAGTACTTC; v_gene: TRBV12-3/TRBV12-4; d_gene: TRBD2; j_gene: TRBJ2-7; abundance: few
CDR3aa: CASRTATGGYTF; CDR3nt: TGTGCCAGCAGAACCGCCACAGGGGGCTACACCTTC; v_gene: TRBV6-6; d_gene: .; j_gene: TRBJ1-2; abundance: .
CDR3aa: CASSIDRGLQPQHF; CDR3nt: TGTGCCAGCAGCATTGACAGGGGGCTTCAGCCCCAGCATTTT; v_gene: TRBV7-2; d_gene: TRBD1; j_gene: TRBJ1-5; abundance: many
CDR3aa: CASSYQGQGGTEAFF; CDR3nt: TGTGCCAGCAGCTACCAGGGACAGGGTGGCACTGAAGCTTTCTTT; v_gene: TRBV7-8; d_gene: TRBD1; j_gene: TRBJ1-1; abundance: few
CDR3aa: CASSLEGSNTEAFF; CDR3nt: TGTGCCAGCAGCTTAGAGGGATCCAACACTGAAGCTTTCTTT; v_gene: TRBV7-9; d_gene: .; j_gene: TRBJ1-1; abundance: many
CDR3aa: CASSLEGLAPETQYF; CDR3nt: TGCGCCAGCAGCTTGGAGGGACTAGCACCAGAGACCCAGTACTTC; v_gene: TRBV5-1; d_gene: TRBD2; j_gene: TRBJ2-5; abundance: few